The TCR beta chain described here comes from a study of blood T cells in healthy people across ages. Study-wide findings and caveats: The study found more naive CD4+ cells and higher diversity in long-lived than aged donors.

Trimming left V 6 bases short and J 11 bases short, with 16 bases between. The length of the CDR3 is 12 residues. Germline CDR1 is SGHTA and CDR2 is FQGNSA. Every donor gave roughly 9.2 milliliters of peripheral blood. Every sample yielded at least 6.5 million isolated PBMCs. As for this clonotype: Antigen unknown.

A second PCR, run for roughly 6 to 11 cycles, used a sample-barcoded 5' primer plus a J-beta primer mix. Every sample returned 2.5 million or more CDR3-containing paired-end reads. TCRdb fed the 5' RACE reads into MiXCR, producing one record per CDR3 protein. Among some 900,000 distinct CDR3 sequences listed, about 44% were seen once. Sequences were obtained from blood. The chain links TRBV7-2 to TRBJ1-1; maybe TRBD1 (6 bases). This clonotype was sampled from a man aged 25 to 45 in good health. The CDR3 sequence is CASSPGTLRAFF. CDR3 DNA sequence: TGTGCCAGCAGTCCCGGGACACTTCGTGCTTTCTTT.